These 2 T cell receptor beta chains were sequenced from one sample in a study of CD8 T cells in Susac syndrome. With random hexamers, 0.5 to 1 ug RNA was reverse transcribed. TCRdb re-called the immunoSEQ multiplex PCR reads through MiXCR, storing one row per CDR3 protein. The sample consists of about 140,000 distinct CDR3 sequences, 94% of them appearing once. Source material: CD8+ T cells from PBMCs. These TCRs come from a human donor in good health.

The chain carries TRBV5-5 and TRBJ2-5; no firm D call. The CDR3 sequence is 14 residues long. The V gene's germline CDR1 is SGHKS and CDR2 YYEKEE (reference sequence). V was shortened by 0 bases and J by 5 bases, with 11 bases between the two germline ends. CDR3 sequence (DNA): TGTGCCAGCAGCTTGGCCGCTGATCTCGAGACCCAGTACTTC. Translated: CASSLAADLETQYF.

V and J are TRBV29-1 and TRBJ2-7; a possible D gene is TRBD1 (6 bases). The V end was cut by 5 bases, the J end by 0 bases, with 8 bases between. Germline V gene sequence: CDR1 SQVTM, CDR2 ANQGSEA. The CDR3 spans 12 residues. As DNA, the CDR3 is TGCAGCGTTAGGGGGTCCTCCTACGAGCAGTACTTC. Its protein product is CSVRGSSYEQYF.